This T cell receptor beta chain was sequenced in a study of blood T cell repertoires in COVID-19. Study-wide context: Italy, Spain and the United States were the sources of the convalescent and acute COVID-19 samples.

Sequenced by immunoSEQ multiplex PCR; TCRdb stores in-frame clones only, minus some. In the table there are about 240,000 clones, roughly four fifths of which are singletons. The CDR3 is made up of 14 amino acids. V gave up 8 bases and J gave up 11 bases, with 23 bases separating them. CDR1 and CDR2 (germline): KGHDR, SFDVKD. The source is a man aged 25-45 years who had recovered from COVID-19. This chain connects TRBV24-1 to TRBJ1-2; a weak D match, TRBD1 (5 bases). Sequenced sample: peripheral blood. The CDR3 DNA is TGTGCCACCAAGGGTCCGGGTGCCACAGGAAGTTACACCTTC. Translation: CATKGPGATGSYTF.